The entry below gives a single T cell receptor (beta chain) sequence along with its context. Its antigen is unidentified. Libraries were prepared by immunoSEQ multiplex PCR; TCRdb keeps only in-frame clonotypes and omits some of them. The table shows tens of thousands of clones, with approximately 72% occurring only once. The V gene's germline CDR1 is KGHSH and CDR2 LQKENI. Trimming took 1 base from V and 0 from J, leaving 6 bases between them. CDR3 length: 14 amino acids. The data were taken from a study of vaccination effects on CD4 cells after COVID-19. Antigen-specific CD4+ T cells were expanded (with viral peptide pools) by the ViraFEST assay ahead of sequencing. A 10-day culture period preceded the isolation of CD4+ T cells. No vaccinee had earlier SARS-CoV-2 infection, and nucleocapsid antibodies were negative. Half-medium changes using IL-2 medium occurred on days 3 and 7.

The chain recombines TRBV18 with TRBJ1-2; D is uncertain. The input for sequencing was CD4+ T cells from PBMCs cultured with HCoV-NL63 spike peptides, taken before COVID-19 vaccination. This sequence was found in a human donor who received a COVID-19 vaccine. CDR3 sequence reads: CASSPQQTNYGYTF. CDR3 DNA sequence: TGTGCCAGCTCACCACAACAGACTAACTATGGCTACACCTTC. The full variable domain, with the rest looked up from reference TRBV18 and TRBJ1-2, is NAGVMQNPRHLVRRRGQEARLRCSPMKGHSHVYWYRQLPEEGLKFMVYLQKENIIDESGMPKERFSAEFPKEGPSILRIQQVVRGDSAAYFCASSPQQTNYGYTFGSGTRLTVV.